The 27 T cell receptor beta chains presented below share a single source sample, sequenced in a study of blood T cell repertoires in COVID-19. Sequencing was performed with immunoSEQ multiplex PCR; in TCRdb, only in-frame clones are kept and a portion is missing. The sample consists of 150,000 to 170,000 clones, over 75% of them appearing once. The sample taken for sequencing was peripheral blood. These receptors originate from a man aged 60 to 75 with COVID-19, enrolled during active disease.

The chain is built from TRBV18 and TRBJ2-3, with 12 bases aligning to TRBD1. This CDR3 contains 15 residues. The germline V gene encodes CDR1 KGHSH and CDR2 LQKENI. J was trimmed by 7 bases and V by 5 bases; bases with no gene match: 7. The CDR3 DNA sequence: TGTGCCAGCTCAACCGGGACAGGGGGCTGGAATACGCAGTATTTT. It translates to CASSTGTGGWNTQYF.

The chain couples TRBV10-3 to TRBJ2-5; TRBD1 aligns across 11 bases. Germline lookup yields CDR1 ENHRY and CDR2 SYGVKD. The junction had 2 bases not matched to a gene; V was cut back by 2 bases and J by 3 bases. The CDR3 runs to 15 residues. CDR3 DNA: TGTGCCATCAGTGAGGGACAGGGGGCGGAAGAGACCCAGTACTTC. This sequence encodes CAISEGQGAEETQYF.

This chain's CDR3 is CASSLAVAGGYNEQFF. Written as DNA, the CDR3 is TGTGCCAGCAGCTTAGCCGTAGCGGGGGGGTACAATGAGCAGTTCTTC. The J gene is TRBJ2-1, the V gene TRBV7-6, with 11 bases identical to TRBD2. The V gene's germline CDR1 is SGHVS and CDR2 FNYEAQ. The CDR3 is made up of 16 amino acids. The V and J ends lost 0 bases and 4 bases, in that order; junction bases with no gene match: 2.

V gene TRBV24-1 combines with J gene TRBJ1-2; weak D call: TRBD1 (5 bases). The CDR3 spans 13 residues. Germline CDR1 and CDR2: KGHDR and SFDVKD. V shed 4 bases and J shed 4 bases, with 9 bases lying between them. The CDR3 here is CATSDVRGYGYTF. The DNA of the CDR3 is TGTGCCACCAGTGACGTAAGGGGCTATGGCTACACCTTC.

The rearrangement links TRBV3-1 (or the pseudogene TRBV3-2) to TRBJ1-1, with 7 bases fitting TRBD1. The CDR3 length is 14 residues. Trimming took 2 bases from V and 4 from J; bases not matched to a gene: 4. Looked up from germline, CDR1 is LGHDT and CDR2 is YNNKEL (reference sequence). CDR3 sequence reads: CASSQNRGGTEAFF. The CDR3 coding sequence is TGTGCCAGCAGCCAAAACAGGGGTGGCACTGAAGCTTTCTTT.

The chain combines TRBV5-1 with TRBJ1-2; TRBD1 agrees at 9 bases. V was clipped by 4 bases and J by 7 bases; unmatched bases: 5. The CDR3 contains 13 residues. Per germline, CDR1 SGHRS and CDR2 YFSETQ. CDR3: CASSRQGEAGYTF. In DNA, the CDR3 is TGCGCCAGCAGCCGACAGGGGGAAGCTGGCTACACCTTC.

The chain uses TRBV30 and TRBJ1-5; no definite D call. V lost 1 base and J 4 bases, leaving 8 bases between the germline ends. Per germline, CDR1 GTSNPN and CDR2 SVGIG (reference sequence). This CDR3 has 13 amino acids. CDR3 DNA: TGTGCCTGGAGTGGGACGGGAAATCAGCCCCAGCATTTT. Its translation is CAWSGTGNQPQHF.

In its sample, this clone was seen once. The V call is TRBV14, the J call TRBJ1-1, with D possibly matching TRBD1 (5 bases). This CDR3 has 13 residues. Germline V gives CDR1 SGHDN, CDR2 FVKESK. The germline V and J ends were trimmed by 1 base and 10 bases, with 13 bases remaining between them. The DNA of the CDR3 is TGTGCCAGCAGCCAAGCCCAGGGTCTGGCAGCTTTCTTT. As protein: CASSQAQGLAAFF.

The V and J genes are TRBV18 and TRBJ1-5; D is perhaps TRBD1 (5 bases). CDR1 is KGHSH, CDR2 LQKENI, per germline. The CDR3 consists of 15 residues. Trimming removed 3 bases from V and 0 bases from J, with 9 bases in between. The CDR3 loop is CASSPLGGSNQPQHF. CDR3 bases: TGTGCCAGCTCACCCCTGGGGGGTAGCAATCAGCCCCAGCATTTT.

This rearrangement joins TRBV24-1 to TRBJ2-3, with D tentatively TRBD2 (5 bases). Trimming pared 5 bases from V and 0 bases from J, leaving 17 bases between. The CDR3 extends over 17 amino acids. CDR1 KGHDR and CDR2 SFDVKD come from the germline V gene. The CDR3 DNA is TGTGCCACCAGTGGCCTTCGGGGAACCACTAGCACAGATACGCAGTATTTT. Its translation is CATSGLRGTTSTDTQYF.

The V call is TRBV6-1, the J call TRBJ1-5, with 8 bases that match TRBD1. Germline V gives CDR1 MNHNS, CDR2 SASEGT. This CDR3 comprises 14 residues. V lost 2 bases, J lost 8 bases, and 5 bases stayed unmatched. The CDR3, as DNA: TGTGCCAGCAGTGAATGGACAGGGATCAAGCCCCAGCATTTT. This encodes CASSEWTGIKPQHF.

The V and J genes are TRBV19 and TRBJ1-3; 9 bases line up with TRBD1. Germline-derived CDR1 and CDR2 are LNHDA and SQIVND (reference sequence). With 7 bases clipped from V and 2 bases from J, the junction kept 6 bases outside the gene matches. This CDR3 comprises 15 residues. CDR3 in amino acids: CASTPGTGTGNTIYF. CDR3 nucleotide sequence: TGTGCCAGTACCCCAGGGACAGGGACTGGAAACACCATATATTTT.

The rearrangement uses TRBV4-1 and TRBJ1-3; D unresolved. CDR1 is MGHRA and CDR2 is YSYEKL in the germline V gene. The CDR3 is 19 residues long. V shed 4 bases and J shed 0 bases, with 22 bases lying between them. The CDR3 sequence: CASSPLASIITLSGNTIYF. CDR3 coding DNA: TGCGCCAGCAGCCCTCTTGCGAGTATTATTACCCTCTCTGGAAACACCATATATTTT.

The CDR3 DNA sequence: TGTGCCAGCAGCTTGGCCAGGGGTGCGGGAGCGAACGAGCAGTACTTC. Amino acids: CASSLARGAGANEQYF. The V call is TRBV5-6, the J call TRBJ2-7, with D perhaps TRBD2 (7 bases). V was trimmed by 0 bases and J by 5 bases, leaving 18 bases between them. Germline values: CDR1 SGHDT, CDR2 YYEEEE. The CDR3 consists of 16 residues.

The V call is TRBV5-1, the J call TRBJ1-2; D remains ambiguous. The CDR3 runs 14 residues. The V end was cut by 1 base, the J end by 1 base, with 8 bases between. CDR1 SGHRS and CDR2 YFSETQ come from the germline V gene. The CDR3 DNA reads as TGCGCCAGCAGCTTGATTGCGGGTAACTATGGCTACACCTTC. Translating gives CASSLIAGNYGYTF.

The chain employs TRBV3-1 (or the pseudogene TRBV3-2) and TRBJ1-2; no clear D. Germline loops: CDR1 LGHDT, CDR2 YNNKEL (reference sequence). The V end lost 1 base, the J end lost 8 bases, and 14 bases lay between the germline ends. The CDR3 is 14 amino acids. DNA for the CDR3: TGTGCCAGCAGCCAAGGTACATGGCTGGAGGGCTACACCTTC. As protein: CASSQGTWLEGYTF.

This clone was seen only a few times. The chain recombines TRBV5-4 with TRBJ2-7; maybe TRBD1 (6 bases). This CDR3 contains 13 residues. Trimming pared 4 bases from V and 2 bases from J, leaving 10 bases between. Germline V gene sequence: CDR1 SGHNT, CDR2 YYREEE (reference sequence). CDR3 coding DNA: TGTGCCAGCAGCCCGGGACACACCTACGAGCAGTACTTC. This sequence encodes CASSPGHTYEQYF.

The chain employs TRBV2 and TRBJ1-1; TRBD1 aligns across 7 bases. The CDR3 has 14 residues. The germline CDR1 and CDR2 sequences are SNHLY and FYNNEI. V lost 7 bases, J lost 5 bases, and 10 bases stayed unmatched. CDR3 protein: CASTMAGGRTEAFF. In DNA, the CDR3 is TGTGCCAGCACCATGGCAGGGGGGAGGACTGAAGCTTTCTTT.

The chain carries TRBV18 and TRBJ1-4, with D perhaps TRBD1 (5 bases). V was clipped by 8 bases and J by 4 bases, with 11 bases between them. CDR3 size: 13 residues. The germline V gene has CDR1 KGHSH and CDR2 LQKENI. The CDR3 bases are TGTGCCAGCCGCTGGGGCCATAATGAAAAACTGTTTTTT. This translates into CASRWGHNEKLFF.

This clone appeared a few times. The gene calls are TRBV3-1 (or the pseudogene TRBV3-2) and TRBJ1-2; D unresolved. Germline values: CDR1 LGHDT, CDR2 YNNKEL (reference sequence). Trimming removed 4 bases at V and 2 bases at J, with 11 bases between. The CDR3 contains 14 residues. The DNA for the CDR3 is TGTGCCAGCAGCCTAAGCCGGGTCAACTATGGCTACACCTTC. This codes for CASSLSRVNYGYTF.

V gene TRBV7-2 combines with J gene TRBJ2-7; 9 bases match TRBD2. The CDR3 runs 14 residues. V lost 5 bases, J lost 3 bases, and 5 bases stayed unmatched. The V gene's germline CDR1 is SGHTA and CDR2 FQGNSA. The DNA for the CDR3 is TGTGCCAGCAGCGACCTAGCGGGGAGCTACGAGCAGTACTTC. Its protein product is CASSDLAGSYEQYF.

This clone was counted only a few times. This chain joins TRBV5-1 and TRBJ2-7; D is perhaps TRBD2 (6 bases). From germline, CDR1 is SGHRS and CDR2 YFSETQ. CDR3 length equals 20 residues. Trimming cost V 3 bases and J 3 bases, with 31 bases left between them. Here the CDR3 reads CASSSTEGLGRLVNGYEQYF. The CDR3 region has the DNA TGCGCCAGCAGCTCGACCGAGGGACTGGGACGACTAGTAAATGGCTACGAGCAGTACTTC.

The chain recombines TRBV9 with TRBJ2-1; possibly TRBD2 for D (5 bases). CDR3 length: 15 amino acids. With 3 bases removed from V and 6 bases from J, the gap between germline ends came to 16 bases. The germline V gene has CDR1 SGDLS and CDR2 YYNGEE. The CDR3 here is CASSGPSSRGNEQFF. CDR3 DNA: TGTGCCAGCAGCGGCCCGTCCTCACGGGGCAATGAGCAGTTCTTC.

This chain uses TRBV7-3 with TRBJ1-1; D remains ambiguous. Per the germline V gene, CDR1 is SGHTA and CDR2 is FQGTGA. V lost 8 bases and J lost 0, with 10 bases in between. CDR3 length: 13 amino acids. CDR3 coding DNA: TGTGCCAGCGGTCTAGGAGTGAACACTGAAGCTTTCTTT. Its protein product is CASGLGVNTEAFF.

Only a few counts were recorded for this clone. This chain links TRBV18 with TRBJ2-5, with 9 bases fitting TRBD2. J was trimmed by 5 bases and V by 4 bases; bases with no gene match: 14. CDR3 length: 17 residues. CDR1 and CDR2 (germline): KGHSH, LQKENI. CDR3 residues: CASSRGLAASHAETQYF. The DNA for the CDR3 is TGTGCCAGCTCACGGGGACTAGCAGCCTCACACGCGGAGACCCAGTACTTC.

Only one count was recorded for this clone. V gene TRBV6-6 combines with J gene TRBJ2-3; TRBD2 matches at 8 bases. This CDR3 is 14 amino acids long. The germline V gene encodes CDR1 MNHNY and CDR2 SVGAGI (reference sequence). J gave up 2 bases and V 8 bases, and 6 bases lay outside the gene matches. The CDR3 loop reads CASLTSETTDTQYF. For the CDR3, the DNA is TGTGCCAGCCTGACTAGCGAAACCACAGATACGCAGTATTTT.

The rearrangement links TRBV5-4 to TRBJ2-7, with TRBD1 as a possible D gene (6 bases). Trimming took 4 bases from V and 2 from J, leaving 13 bases between them. The CDR3 has 14 residues. The germline gives CDR1 SGHNT, CDR2 YYREEE (reference sequence). The CDR3 DNA reads TGTGCCAGCAGCCCCGACAGGAAAGCCTACGAGCAGTACTTC. Encoded protein: CASSPDRKAYEQYF.